This T cell receptor beta chain derives from a study of human T cells and chemical hapten exposure. Study outcomes and limitations: High-frequency TCRs, those above 1 in 1000, stayed the same after DPC sensitization.

CDR1 is GTSNPN, CDR2 SVGIG, per germline (reference sequence). The CDR3 extends over 13 amino acids. V was pared by 5 bases and J by 2 bases, with 3 bases of the junction left unmatched. The sample's time point: healthy volunteer bleed at 2 weeks. It was unfractionated whole blood from which total RNA was extracted. TCRdb re-analysed the RACE reads in MiXCR, keeping a single row per CDR3 protein. The sample has 75,000 to 100,000 distinct CDR3 sequences, about 8.8% seen once. Points on this clonotype: Its target is unknown.

The receptor comes from a female donor in good health. Some clones in this sample may be carry-over from other donors' samples. This rearrangement joins TRBV30 to TRBJ2-3; 8 nucleotides agree with TRBD2. The sequenced sample consisted of whole blood. The CDR3 loop is CAWSLAATDTQYF. CDR3 nucleotides: TGTGCCTGGTCACTAGCGGCCACAGATACGCAGTATTTT.